The 20 T cell receptor beta chains listed next were all sequenced from one sample in a study of beta chain features in type 1 diabetes. Study-wide results and caveats: People with Type 1 diabetes carried modestly yet significantly shorter TCRB CDR3s in all four CD4+ subsets.

These TCRs are of unknown antigen specificity. All of the isolated RNA was reverse transcribed, so expressed TCRB transcripts were sequenced. Sequencing was performed with immunoSEQ multiplex PCR; in TCRdb, only in-frame clones are kept and a portion is missing. The sample contains a few hundred thousand clones, approximately 13% of which appear only once. The material sequenced was naive CD4+ T cells from blood. The origin of the receptors is a woman aged 18 to 35 with type 1 diabetes.

This chain joins TRBV2 and TRBJ2-3; TRBD1 might be the D (6 bases). Germline V CDR1 and CDR2: SNHLY, FYNNEI. Trimming took 8 bases from V and 5 from J, leaving 14 bases between them. The CDR3 is 13 amino acids. CDR3 sequence reads: CASCRDTKDTQYF. The CDR3 coding sequence is TGTGCCAGCTGCCGGGACACAAAAGATACGCAGTATTTT.

J is TRBJ1-1 and V is TRBV19, with 7 positions matching TRBD1. Germline CDR1 and CDR2: LNHDA and SQIVND (reference sequence). The V and J ends lost 7 bases and 2 bases, in that order; junction bases with no gene match: 7. The CDR3 covers 14 residues. The CDR3 loop is CASTPDRVNTEAFF. CDR3 nucleotides: TGTGCCAGTACCCCCGACAGGGTAAACACTGAAGCTTTCTTT.

The chain carries TRBV6-5 and TRBJ1-2, with 7 bases matching TRBD1. This CDR3 region has 13 residues. Trimming removed 2 bases from V and 5 bases from J; junction bases left unmatched: 2. Germline-derived CDR1 and CDR2 are MNHEY and SVGAGI. CDR3 sequence: CASSYGTVYGYTF. The CDR3 bases are TGTGCCAGCAGTTACGGGACAGTATATGGCTACACCTTC.

This clone was counted a few times. DNA for the CDR3: TGCAGCATGGGCGTGACGGTGAACACTGAAGCTTTCTTT. This codes for CSMGVTVNTEAFF. The chain links TRBV29-1 to TRBJ1-1, with D uncertain. Germline V CDR1 and CDR2: SQVTM, ANQGSEA. The ends were cut back, 8 bases at V and 0 bases at J, with 13 bases in the middle. This CDR3 comprises 13 residues.

This clone has more than one count but fewer than ten. The chain recombines TRBV7-2 with TRBJ1-1; D not resolved. The V end lost 4 bases, the J end lost 0 bases, and 9 bases lay between the germline ends. Germline loops: CDR1 SGHTA, CDR2 FQGNSA. The CDR3 spans 14 residues. Here the CDR3 reads CASSYERVNTEAFF. CDR3 sequence (DNA): TGTGCCAGCAGCTATGAGCGGGTGAACACTGAAGCTTTCTTT.

This clone appeared a few times. The chain is built from TRBV7-9 and TRBJ2-1, with D perhaps TRBD2 (6 bases). This CDR3 spans 17 amino acids. Germline V CDR1 and CDR2: SEHNR, FQNEAQ (reference sequence). Trimming removed 4 bases from V and 8 bases from J, with 24 bases in between. DNA of the CDR3: TGTGCCAGCAGCTCGGGTTATCGGGAGCTAGTCGGCCATGAGCAGTTCTTC. This sequence encodes CASSSGYRELVGHEQFF.

The table lists this clone with a few counts. The genes are TRBV7-3 and TRBJ2-2, with 8 positions matching TRBD2. The germline V gene has CDR1 SGHTA and CDR2 FQGTGA. Trimming cost V 5 bases and J 6 bases; bases outside gene matches: 5. CDR3 length: 14 amino acids. Here the CDR3 reads CASSGTSVAGELFF. The CDR3 DNA follows: TGTGCCAGCAGCGGGACTAGTGTCGCCGGGGAGCTGTTTTTT.

This chain joins TRBV9 and TRBJ1-5; 7 nucleotides match TRBD1. This CDR3 region has 15 residues. V lost 0 bases, J lost 6 bases, and 6 bases stayed unmatched. Per the germline V gene, CDR1 is SGDLS and CDR2 is YYNGEE. Here the CDR3 DNA reads TGTGCCAGCAGCGTAGGACAGGGTGGAAGTCAGCCCCAGCATTTT. As protein: CASSVGQGGSQPQHF.

The V call is TRBV6-6, the J call TRBJ1-2; no clear D. Deletions cut 4 bases from V and 8 bases from J, with 17 bases between. The CDR3 length is 14 residues. In germline, CDR1 is MNHNY, CDR2 SVGAGI (reference sequence). CDR3 loop: CASSLVASPGGYTF. The CDR3 DNA reads as TGTGCCAGCAGTTTAGTTGCTAGCCCGGGCGGCTACACCTTC.

The chain employs TRBV7-9 and TRBJ1-5; perhaps TRBD1 as D (5 bases). The germline CDR1 and CDR2 sequences are SEHNR and FQNEAQ (reference sequence). This CDR3 has 13 residues. Trimming cost V 5 bases and J 10 bases, with 15 bases left between them. The CDR3 DNA reads TGTGCCAGCAGCAAGGGTGTAGGACACCCCCAGCATTTT. This codes for CASSKGVGHPQHF.

The chain couples TRBV9 to TRBJ2-3, with a weak D call TRBD2 (6 bases). Germline CDR1 is SGDLS and CDR2 is YYNGEE. The V end lost 4 bases, the J end lost 3 bases, and 12 bases lay between the germline ends. CDR3 length equals 14 residues. Here the CDR3 DNA reads TGTGCCAGCAGCAAGCCCAGCGGGACAGATACGCAGTATTTT. Its protein is CASSKPSGTDTQYF.

This chain uses TRBV7-9 with TRBJ2-3; the match to TRBD2 covers 7 bases. The CDR3 has 15 residues. Germline trimming cut 7 bases from V and 5 bases from J; bases unmatched to any gene: 12. Per germline, CDR1 SEHNR and CDR2 FQNEAQ (reference sequence). CDR3 sequence: CASTRSGGSGDTQYF. CDR3 DNA sequence: TGTGCCAGCACGCGGTCTGGCGGGAGTGGAGATACGCAGTATTTT.

The chain couples TRBV5-1 to TRBJ2-7; D unclear. The CDR3 is made up of 16 amino acids. V was shortened by 2 bases and J by 2 bases, with 17 bases between the two germline ends. The germline V gene encodes CDR1 SGHRS and CDR2 YFSETQ. The CDR3: CASSFSTTTFAYEQYF. In DNA, the CDR3 is TGCGCCAGCAGCTTCTCCACTACGACCTTTGCCTACGAGCAGTACTTC.

This clone was detected only a few times. The CDR3 spells CASSQGAADNNEQFF. The CDR3 DNA follows: TGTGCCAGCAGCCAAGGGGCGGCTGACAACAATGAGCAGTTCTTC. The rearrangement joins TRBV16 to TRBJ2-1; D might be TRBD1 (5 bases). CDR3 length: 15 residues. Trimming removed 2 bases from V and 5 bases from J, with 13 bases in between. Germline CDR1 reads KGHSY; CDR2 reads FQNENV.

This chain connects TRBV7-8 to TRBJ2-7; the match to TRBD1 covers 10 bases. The junction had 9 bases not matched to a gene; V was cut back by 4 bases and J by 3 bases. Germline V gives CDR1 SGHVS, CDR2 FQNEAQ. CDR3 length: 16 residues. The CDR3 loop reads CASSSRRTGGFYEQYF. Here the CDR3 DNA reads TGTGCCAGCAGCTCGCGCAGGACAGGGGGTTTCTACGAGCAGTACTTC.

The CDR3 DNA reads as TGTGCCAGCAGTCCAGGGGTACTTGGGAACGAGCAGTACTTC. Residues: CASSPGVLGNEQYF. The V and J genes are TRBV28 and TRBJ2-7; the D gene is possibly TRBD1 (6 bases). CDR3 length: 14 residues. The V end lost 5 bases, the J end lost 5 bases, and 16 bases lay between the germline ends. CDR1 and CDR2 from the germline V gene are MDHEN and SYDVKM.

This clone has a handful of counts. This chain uses TRBV7-2 with TRBJ2-1, with TRBD2 matching over 14 bases. V shed 0 bases, J shed 13 bases, and the junction held 2 bases outside the gene matches. The CDR3 contains 14 residues. Looked up from germline, CDR1 is SGHTA and CDR2 is FQGNSA. The CDR3 region is CASSLAGTSGSQFF. The CDR3 nucleotides are TGTGCCAGCAGCTTAGCGGGGACTAGCGGGAGCCAGTTCTTC. The variable domain in full, with the rest retrieved from reference TRBV7-2 and TRBJ2-1, is GAGVSQSPSNKVTEKGKDVELRCDPISGHTALYWYRQSLGQGLEFLIYFQGNSAPDKSGLPSDRFSAERTGGSVSTLTIQRTQQEDSAVYLCASSLAGTSGSQFFGPGTRLTVL.

The chain employs TRBV5-4 and TRBJ2-1, with TRBD1 matching over 8 bases. The germline V gene has CDR1 SGHNT and CDR2 YYREEE (reference sequence). J was trimmed by 7 bases and V by 2 bases; bases with no gene match: 2. This CDR3 has 13 amino acids. The DNA for the CDR3 is TGTGCCAGCAGCTTTCAGGGGGCGAATGAGCAGTTCTTC. As protein: CASSFQGANEQFF.

This clone was observed a handful of times. This sequence joins TRBV11-2 and TRBJ2-7; TRBD2 matches at 12 bases. The CDR3 spans 15 residues. The J segment lost 4 bases and the V segment lost 1 base, leaving 2 bases of the junction unmatched. Germline-derived CDR1 and CDR2 are SGHAT and FQNNGV. The CDR3 sequence: CASSLAGLAGYEQYF. Written as DNA, the CDR3 is TGTGCCAGCAGCTTAGCAGGACTAGCGGGGTACGAGCAGTACTTC.

This clone was counted between two and nine times. The chain is built from TRBV18 and TRBJ2-6; 8 nucleotides agree with TRBD1. The CDR3 runs to 20 residues. Germline CDR1 KGHSH, CDR2 LQKENI. The ends lost 1 base at V and 0 bases at J; junction bases unmatched: 11. For the CDR3, the DNA is TGTGCCAGCTCACCACTTGCGGGGACAGGAGGGTCCTCTGGGGCCAACGTCCTGACTTTC. Protein product: CASSPLAGTGGSSGANVLTF.